This T cell receptor (beta chain) was retrieved from a study of Ad26.COV2.S vaccination and SARS-CoV-2 variants (dated by TCRdb to the early 2020s). Regarding the study in general: Vaccine-arm donors were drawn from COV1001, a multicentre, randomized, double-blind, placebo-controlled phase I-IIa trial of Ad26.COV2.S in healthy adults. Trial participants were randomized into five groups of five: low-dose or high-dose Ad26.COV2.S given once or twice, or placebo on both occasions. Ad26.COV2.S was given intramuscularly at 5x10^10 or 1x10^11 viral particles, as a single shot or as two shots 56 days apart. The TCR-sequenced set comprised around 32 samples: approximately 19 Ad26.COV2.S vaccine recipients, 5 placebo recipients and 8 SARS-CoV-2 convalescent individuals. The specificity and breadth of SARS-CoV-2-reactive T cell receptors after Ad26.COV2.S vaccination were assessed by TCRbeta repertoire sequencing. Blinding of investigators to trial group allocation was maintained during experiments and outcome assessment. Overall study results and their limits: The study lacked the statistical power to compare responses across vaccine doses or regimens. Substantial breadth of spike-specific CD8+ and CD4+ T cell responses was reported after vaccination. The authors noted that total T cell responses may have been underestimated by the TCR breadth and depth analyses. Vaccine and placebo recipients had similar non-spike TCR breadth, a finding consistent with the vaccine containing only spike. Ad26.COV2.S recipients had higher spike-specific TCR breadth than placebo recipients (P = 0.0014).

In its sample, this clone was seen a few times. This receptor's antigen is unknown. No base quality information exists; no much larger clone differs at one position. Deletion took 3 bases off V and 3 bases off J, with a span of 10 bases between the germline ends. The CDR3 has 15 amino acids, counting the end cysteine and phenylalanine. Kept here is only the CDR3 DNA, which spans 45 bases and is read in frame from base 1. CDR1 SGHRS and CDR2 YFSETQ are derived from the germline V gene. What the treatment or condition label conveys for this sample: around 19 received Ad26.COV2.S at low or high dose, single or two shots; a few received placebo; per-sample allocation not given. For vaccine and placebo recipients, the sequenced repertoires came from samples collected on day 63 after the first injection. Between 29 July and 7 August 2020, Cohort 1b enrolled 25 adults aged 18-55 years at one site in Boston, USA. Ad26.COV2.S was a replication-incompetent adenovirus type 26 vector that expressed a prefusion-stabilized SARS-CoV-2 spike protein derived from the original Wuhan strain.

The immunoSEQ Assay was the method used to sequence TCRbeta CDR3 regions. After extraction, genomic DNA underwent amplification by bias-controlled multiplex PCR, followed by high-throughput sequencing. The source study handled its data this way. To quantify the absolute abundance of each unique TCRbeta CDR3 region, sequences were collapsed and filtered. Usable DNA was measured by amplifying reference genes present in all nucleated cells, and TCRbeta template counts were normalized to that usable DNA to estimate T cell fraction. Repertoire TCRs were annotated as SARS-CoV-2-specific by exact matching of V gene, CDR3 amino acid sequence and J gene to a known reactive TCR set. The reference SARS-CoV-2 TCR set came from MIRA and was filtered for enrichment in COVID-19-positive ImmuneCODE repertoires, removing public or cross-reactive TCRs. Using the MIRA antigens, annotated TCRs were further analysed by specific ORF or by position within an ORF. Breadth was defined as the number of annotated unique rearrangements divided by the total number of unique productive rearrangements, and depth was defined as the summed frequency of the annotated unique rearrangements. Group comparisons of TCR breadth used two-sided Wilcoxon rank-sum tests. TCRdb holds this immuneACCESS table with in-frame rearrangements only. Some clones are missing; in checked studies, unresolved V genes explain under half, and the rest has no known cause. Clonal size and the V and J genes are those of that table, whereas D and trimming came from the DNA. The sample contains about 400,000 clones, roughly 80% of them found a single time. Together, the top ten hold around 7% of the sample.

This specimen consisted of peripheral blood, obtained in a trial of Ad26.COV2.S vaccine versus placebo. The chain uses TRBV5-1 and TRBJ1-6; no D gene call is confident. This clonotype was sampled from a person between 18 and 59 years old who received the Ad26.COV2.S COVID-19 vaccine or a placebo. The sequenced DNA: TGCGCCAGCAGCTCGACGGTCCTCTATAATTCACCCCTCCACTTT. Its protein is CASSSTVLYNSPLHF.